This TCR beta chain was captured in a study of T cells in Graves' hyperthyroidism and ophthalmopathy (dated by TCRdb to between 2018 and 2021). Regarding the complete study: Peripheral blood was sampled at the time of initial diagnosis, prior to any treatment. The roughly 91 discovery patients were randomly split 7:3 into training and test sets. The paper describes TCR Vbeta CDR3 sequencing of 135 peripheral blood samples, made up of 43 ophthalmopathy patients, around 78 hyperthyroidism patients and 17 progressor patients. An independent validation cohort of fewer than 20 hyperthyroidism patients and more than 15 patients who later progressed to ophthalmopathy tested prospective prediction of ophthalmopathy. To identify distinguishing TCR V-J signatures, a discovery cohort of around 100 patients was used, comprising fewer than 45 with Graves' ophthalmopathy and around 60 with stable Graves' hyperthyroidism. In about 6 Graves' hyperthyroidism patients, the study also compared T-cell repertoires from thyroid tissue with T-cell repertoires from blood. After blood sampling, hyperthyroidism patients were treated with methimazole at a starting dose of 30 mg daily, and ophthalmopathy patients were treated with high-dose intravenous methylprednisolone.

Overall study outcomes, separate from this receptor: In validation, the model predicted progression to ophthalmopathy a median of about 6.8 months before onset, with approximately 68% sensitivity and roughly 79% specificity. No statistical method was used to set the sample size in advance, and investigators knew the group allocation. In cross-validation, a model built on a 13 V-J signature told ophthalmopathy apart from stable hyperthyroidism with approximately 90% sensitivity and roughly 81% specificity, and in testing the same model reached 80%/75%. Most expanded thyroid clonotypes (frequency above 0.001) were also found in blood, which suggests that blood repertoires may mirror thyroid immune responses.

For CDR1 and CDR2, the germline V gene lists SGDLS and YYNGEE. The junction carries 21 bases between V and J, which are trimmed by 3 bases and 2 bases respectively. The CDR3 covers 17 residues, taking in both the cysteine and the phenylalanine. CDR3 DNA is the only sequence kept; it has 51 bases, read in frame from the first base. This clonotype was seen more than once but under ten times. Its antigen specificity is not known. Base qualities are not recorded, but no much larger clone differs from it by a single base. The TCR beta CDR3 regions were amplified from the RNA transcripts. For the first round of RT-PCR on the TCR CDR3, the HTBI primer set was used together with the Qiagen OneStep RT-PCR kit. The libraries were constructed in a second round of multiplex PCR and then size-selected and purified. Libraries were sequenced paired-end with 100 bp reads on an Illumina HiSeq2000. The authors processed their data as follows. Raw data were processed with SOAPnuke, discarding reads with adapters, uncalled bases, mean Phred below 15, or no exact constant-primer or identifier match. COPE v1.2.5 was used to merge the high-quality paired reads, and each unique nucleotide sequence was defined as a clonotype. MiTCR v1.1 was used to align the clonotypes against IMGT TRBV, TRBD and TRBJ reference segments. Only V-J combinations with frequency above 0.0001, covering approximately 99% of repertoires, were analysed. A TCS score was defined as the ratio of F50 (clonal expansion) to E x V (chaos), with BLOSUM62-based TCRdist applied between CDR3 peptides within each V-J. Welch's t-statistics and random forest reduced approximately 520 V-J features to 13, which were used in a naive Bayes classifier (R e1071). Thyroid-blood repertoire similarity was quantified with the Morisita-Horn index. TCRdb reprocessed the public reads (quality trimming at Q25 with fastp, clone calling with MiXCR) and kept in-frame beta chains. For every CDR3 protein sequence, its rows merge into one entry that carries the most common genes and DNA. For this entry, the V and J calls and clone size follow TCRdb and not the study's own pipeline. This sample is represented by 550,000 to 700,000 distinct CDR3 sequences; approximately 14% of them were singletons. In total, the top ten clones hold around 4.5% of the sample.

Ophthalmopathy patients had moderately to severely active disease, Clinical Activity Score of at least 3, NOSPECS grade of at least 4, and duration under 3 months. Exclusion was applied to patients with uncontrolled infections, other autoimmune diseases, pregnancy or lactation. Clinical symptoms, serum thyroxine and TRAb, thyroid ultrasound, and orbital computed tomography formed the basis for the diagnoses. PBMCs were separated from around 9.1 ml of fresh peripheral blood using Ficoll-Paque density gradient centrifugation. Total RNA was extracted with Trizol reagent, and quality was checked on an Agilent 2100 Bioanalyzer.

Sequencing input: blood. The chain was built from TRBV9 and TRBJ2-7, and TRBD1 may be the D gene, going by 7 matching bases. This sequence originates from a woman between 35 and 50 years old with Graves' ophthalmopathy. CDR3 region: CASSARGEADVAYEQYF. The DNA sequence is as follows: TGTGCCAGCAGCGCCAGGGGGGAAGCGGACGTAGCCTACGAGCAGTACTTC.